The clone carrying this T cell receptor (beta chain) was counted once. The protocol was immunoSEQ multiplex PCR, while the TCRdb copy is restricted to in-frame clones and leaves out a portion. The sample includes 40,000 to 55,000 clones, roughly 91% of them seen just once. The germline V gene encodes CDR1 SGHRS and CDR2 YFSETQ. Between the trimmed V and J ends, which lost 4 bases and 7 bases, there was a span of 17 bases. The CDR3 length is 14 residues. The sample originates from a study of T cell changes during pregnancy in multiple sclerosis. This specimen consisted of CD4+ T cells from peripheral blood mononuclear cells, obtained in the first trimester of pregnancy. The V and J genes are TRBV5-1 and TRBJ1-1; a weak D match, TRBD1 (6 bases). This clonotype was sampled from a female donor with multiple sclerosis, enrolled in a pregnancy study. This chain's CDR3 is CASSLTGGLGEAFF. CDR3 sequence (DNA): TGCGCCAGCAGCCTCACCGGGGGGCTTGGTGAAGCTTTCTTT.